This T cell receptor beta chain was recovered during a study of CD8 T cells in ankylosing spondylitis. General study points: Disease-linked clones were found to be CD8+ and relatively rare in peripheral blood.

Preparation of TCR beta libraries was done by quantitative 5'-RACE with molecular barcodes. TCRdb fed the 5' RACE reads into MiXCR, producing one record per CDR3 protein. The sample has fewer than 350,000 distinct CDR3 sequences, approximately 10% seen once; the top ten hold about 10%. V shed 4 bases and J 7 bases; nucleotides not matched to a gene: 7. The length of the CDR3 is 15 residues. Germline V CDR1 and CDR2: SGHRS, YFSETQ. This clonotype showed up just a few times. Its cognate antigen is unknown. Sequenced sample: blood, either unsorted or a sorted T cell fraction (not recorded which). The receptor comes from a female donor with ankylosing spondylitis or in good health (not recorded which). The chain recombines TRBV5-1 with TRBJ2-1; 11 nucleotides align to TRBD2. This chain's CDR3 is CASSGTSGSANEQFF. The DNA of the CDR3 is TGCGCCAGCAGCGGTACTAGCGGGAGTGCGAATGAGCAGTTCTTC.